This T cell receptor (beta chain) derives from a study of cytomegalovirus exposure and HLA in healthy donors. Findings and caveats of the study: A later analysis associated some 18,000 TCR beta sequences with HLA alleles at a 0.05 false discovery rate. Immune exposure information available was restricted to CMV serostatus. An observed cluster of highly shared sequence variants was recorded as a likely sequencing artifact.

Vbeta (60) and Jbeta (13) primers were used in the PCR. Here immunoSEQ multiplex PCR was the method, and the copy in TCRdb shows in-frame clones only, minus some. The sample lists some 130,000 clones; over 70% were seen once. Germline loops: CDR1 SGHRS, CDR2 YFSETQ. The CDR3 sequence is 15 residues long. As concerns this clone: Its matching antigen is unknown.

V is TRBV5-1 and J is TRBJ2-5; tentative D call: TRBD1 (6 bases). The DNA end favors TRBJ2-7, so the J call may be wrong. The sequence was obtained from a man aged 25 to 40 in good health and CMV-seronegative. Sample: PBMCs. The CDR3 coding sequence is TGCGCCAGCAGCTTAGCCGACCGGGACACCTACGAGCAGTACTTC. Its protein is CASSLADRDTYEQYF.